A selection of T cell receptor beta chains follows, all from one sample in a study of T cells in Graves' hyperthyroidism and ophthalmopathy. TCRdb itself ran the multiplex PCR reads through MiXCR, one entry per CDR3 protein. Among approximately 400,000 distinct CDR3 sequences listed, 19% were seen once. Sequencing used blood. These receptor sequences come from a woman between 18 and 29 years old with Graves' hyperthyroidism. Each CDR3 is given with its conserved first and last residue. A D gene is named only where the DNA matches it firmly. Expanded clones are given a class, and other clones once, few, many or no size at all.

>NA|NA|TRBV18|TRBJ1-3
CASSPVAESSGNTIYF
TGTGCCAGCTCACCAGTTGCGGAGAGCTCTGGAAACACCATATATTTT
>many|TRBD2|TRBV24-1|TRBJ2-5
CATSEEVRSGGAQETQYF
TGTGCCACCAGTGAGGAGGTCCGGAGCGGGGGGGCACAAGAGACCCAGTACTTC
>many|TRBD1|TRBV12-3/TRBV12-4|TRBJ2-7
CASRFTGVPSYEQYF
TGTGCCAGCAGATTCACAGGGGTACCTTCCTACGAGCAGTACTTC
>many|NA|TRBV11-2|TRBJ1-1
CASSLGAGSGANTEAFF
TGTGCCAGCAGCTTAGGAGCCGGATCAGGGGCGAACACTGAAGCTTTCTTT
>many|TRBD1|TRBV20-1|TRBJ1-5
CSARLDRGGQPQHF
TGCAGTGCCCGCCTTGACAGGGGTGGTCAGCCCCAGCATTTT
>many|NA|TRBV5-1|TRBJ1-2
CASSFSGGINYGYTF
TGCGCCAGCAGCTTCTCGGGAGGGATCAACTATGGCTACACCTTC
>many|NA|TRBV18|TRBJ2-5
CASSSEGPWETQYF
TGTGCCAGCTCGTCTGAGGGGCCTTGGGAGACCCAGTACTTC
>many|TRBD2|TRBV11-2|TRBJ2-7
CASTGTSGRYRYYEQYF
TGTGCCAGTACCGGGACTAGCGGGAGGTATAGGTACTACGAGCAGTACTTC
>NA|NA|TRBV28|TRBJ2-7
CASSPGVALRGQYF
TGTGCCAGCAGCCCAGGGGTGGCGCTACGCGGGCAGTACTTC
>few|NA|TRBV7-8|TRBJ1-2
CASSSGSQGVGGYTF
TGTGCCAGCAGCTCTGGCTCACAGGGAGTGGGTGGCTACACCTTC
>many|NA|TRBV6-1|TRBJ2-7
CASRKGTNYYEQYF
TGTGCCAGCAGAAAAGGGACAAATTACTACGAGCAGTACTTC
>NA|NA|TRBV2|TRBJ2-2
CASNLLKGRPGELFF
TGTGCCAGCAACCTACTAAAGGGGAGGCCCGGGGAGCTGTTTTTT
>many|NA|TRBV5-5|TRBJ1-2
CASSLAITELYGYTF
TGTGCCAGCAGCTTGGCCATCACAGAACTCTATGGCTACACCTTC
>many|TRBD1|TRBV18|TRBJ1-2
CASSQYPGQGDYGYTF
TGTGCCAGCTCCCAATACCCGGGACAGGGTGACTATGGCTACACCTTC
>NA|NA|TRBV30|TRBJ1-6
CAWTHSYNSPLHF
TGTGCCTGGACACACTCCTATAATTCACCCCTCCACTTT
>many|NA|TRBV15|TRBJ1-1
CATSRDGGHIDSIGGAFF
TGTGCCACCAGCAGAGATGGGGGACATATCGATTCAATTGGCGGGGCTTTCTTT
>many|NA|TRBV7-9|TRBJ1-1
CASSIINEAFF
TGTGCCAGCAGCATCATCAATGAAGCTTTCTTT
>many|TRBD1|TRBV6-1|TRBJ1-3
CATQTGSSGNTIYF
TGTGCCACCCAGACAGGGAGCTCTGGAAACACCATATATTTT
>many|TRBD1|TRBV6-1|TRBJ1-2
CASRINRGVDYGYTF
TGTGCCAGCAGAATTAACAGGGGGGTAGACTATGGCTACACCTTC
>many|NA|TRBV6-5|TRBJ1-5
CASCSNQPQHF
TGTGCCAGCTGTTCTAATCAGCCCCAGCATTTT
>NA|NA|TRBV19|TRBJ1-1
CASSIGGGDEAFF
TGTGCCAGTAGTATAGGAGGGGGAGATGAAGCTTTCTTT
>many|NA|TRBV28|TRBJ2-2
CASSLWGFANTGELFF
TGTGCCAGCAGTTTATGGGGCTTTGCGAACACCGGGGAGCTGTTTTTT
>many|NA|TRBV4-1|TRBJ2-7
CASSQDHLQGPYEQYF
TGCGCCAGCAGCCAAGATCATCTCCAGGGCCCCTACGAGCAGTACTTC
>few|TRBD1|TRBV20-1|TRBJ1-2
CSADGRTGNGDYGYTF
TGCAGTGCAGACGGCCGGACAGGGAATGGGGACTATGGCTACACCTTC
>NA|TRBD1|TRBV6-1|TRBJ2-2
CASSPVGTGAGELFF
TGTGCCAGCAGTCCCGTCGGGACAGGGGCCGGGGAGCTGTTTTTT
>few|TRBD1|TRBV6-5|TRBJ2-2
CASSRDRVAAGELFF
TGTGCCAGTTCCAGGGACAGGGTGGCGGCCGGGGAGCTGTTTTTT
>many|NA|TRBV27|TRBJ1-2
CASSLSSSGSYGYTF
TGTGCCAGCAGTTTATCAAGCTCGGGCAGCTATGGCTACACCTTC
>NA|NA|TRBV6-1|TRBJ1-6
CASRPGLNSPLHF
TGTGCCAGCAGGCCGGGACTGAATTCACCCCTCCACTTT
>NA|NA|TRBV10-3|TRBJ2-7
CAISAPGAGISREQYF
TGTGCCATCAGTGCGCCGGGAGCCGGAATCTCCAGGGAGCAGTACTTC
>many|NA|TRBV19|TRBJ1-1
CASSSAAGNTEAFF
TGTGCCAGTAGTTCCGCAGCGGGGAACACTGAAGCTTTCTTT
>many|TRBD2|TRBV5-4|TRBJ2-7
CASSLGAAGEQYF
TGTGCCAGCAGCTTGGGGGCAGCGGGGGAGCAGTACTTC
>many|NA|TRBV11-2|TRBJ1-2
CASSAGPFGYTF
TGTGCCAGCAGCGCCGGGCCGTTCGGCTACACCTTC
>many|NA|TRBV24-1|TRBJ2-5
CATSDLGDGKETQYF
TGTGCCACCAGTGATTTAGGGGACGGGAAAGAGACCCAGTACTTC
>many|TRBD1|TRBV9|TRBJ2-5
CASSAGQAVQETQYF
TGTGCCAGCAGCGCCGGACAGGCAGTCCAAGAGACCCAGTACTTC
>many|NA|TRBV2|TRBJ1-5
CASSDLNGQPQHF
TGTGCCAGCAGTGATCTTAACGGGCAGCCCCAGCATTTT
>many|TRBD1|TRBV6-5|TRBJ1-2
CASSFRQGYGYTF
TGTGCCAGCAGTTTTCGACAGGGCTATGGCTACACCTTC
>many|NA|TRBV11-2|TRBJ2-7
CASSLSSRVEQQYF
TGTGCCAGCAGCTTAAGTAGCAGGGTGGAGCAGCAGTACTTC
>many|NA|TRBV11-1|TRBJ1-2
CASSLTRGYGYTF
TGTGCCAGCAGCTTGACGAGGGGCTATGGCTACACCTTC
>many|NA|TRBV12-3/TRBV12-4|TRBJ1-5
CASSLSGAKQPQHF
TGTGCCAGCAGTTTGTCAGGGGCGAAACAGCCCCAGCATTTT
>many|NA|TRBV12-3/TRBV12-4|TRBJ1-5
CASSPPPGEGNSNQPQHF
TGTGCCAGCAGCCCCCCCCCCGGGGAGGGGAATAGCAATCAGCCCCAGCATTTT
>many|NA|TRBV29-1|TRBJ1-1
CSGWILNTEAFF
TGCAGCGGGTGGATATTGAACACTGAAGCTTTCTTT
>many|TRBD2|TRBV6-5|TRBJ2-5
CASSYDPSGRKETQYF
TGTGCCAGCAGTTATGACCCTAGCGGGCGGAAAGAGACCCAGTACTTC
>once|NA|TRBV27|TRBJ1-2
CASSVTAVGYGYTF
TGTGCCAGCAGTGTGACGGCCGTTGGCTATGGCTACACCTTC
>many|NA|TRBV24-1|TRBJ2-5
CATSDSRGLETQYF
TGTGCCACCAGTGATAGTAGAGGACTAGAGACCCAGTACTTC
>NA|NA|TRBV11-1|TRBJ2-2
CASIAKERANTGELFF
TGTGCCAGCATCGCTAAGGAGAGGGCGAACACCGGGGAGCTGTTTTTT
>NA|TRBD1|TRBV6-2/TRBV6-3|TRBJ2-2
CASSYRPSTGEGAWAGELFF
TGTGCCAGCAGTTACCGGCCCTCGACGGGTGAGGGGGCCTGGGCCGGGGAGCTGTTTTTT
>many|NA|TRBV28|TRBJ1-2
CASSGTPFYGYTF
TGTGCCAGCAGTGGGACACCTTTCTATGGCTACACCTTC
>many|NA|TRBV10-2|TRBJ2-7
CATATGSEQYF
TGCGCCACCGCCACAGGGAGCGAGCAGTACTTC
>many|NA|TRBV20-1|TRBJ2-2
CSARDREGGFGELFF
TGCAGTGCTAGAGATCGCGAGGGGGGGTTCGGGGAGCTGTTTTTT
>few|NA|TRBV18|TRBJ2-7
CASSPQGSTYEQYF
TGTGCCAGCTCACCCCAGGGGTCTACCTACGAGCAGTACTTC
>many|NA|TRBV6-4|TRBJ1-5
CASSPSATQPQHF
TGTGCCAGCAGCCCCTCGGCGACACAGCCCCAGCATTTT
>many|TRBD1|TRBV10-3|TRBJ1-1
CAISEQGALNTEAFF
TGTGCCATCAGTGAACAGGGGGCTCTGAACACTGAAGCTTTCTTT
>many|NA|TRBV4-1|TRBJ1-1
CASSQDRGSPLNTEAFF
TGCGCCAGCAGCCAAGATCGGGGCAGCCCTCTGAACACTGAAGCTTTCTTT